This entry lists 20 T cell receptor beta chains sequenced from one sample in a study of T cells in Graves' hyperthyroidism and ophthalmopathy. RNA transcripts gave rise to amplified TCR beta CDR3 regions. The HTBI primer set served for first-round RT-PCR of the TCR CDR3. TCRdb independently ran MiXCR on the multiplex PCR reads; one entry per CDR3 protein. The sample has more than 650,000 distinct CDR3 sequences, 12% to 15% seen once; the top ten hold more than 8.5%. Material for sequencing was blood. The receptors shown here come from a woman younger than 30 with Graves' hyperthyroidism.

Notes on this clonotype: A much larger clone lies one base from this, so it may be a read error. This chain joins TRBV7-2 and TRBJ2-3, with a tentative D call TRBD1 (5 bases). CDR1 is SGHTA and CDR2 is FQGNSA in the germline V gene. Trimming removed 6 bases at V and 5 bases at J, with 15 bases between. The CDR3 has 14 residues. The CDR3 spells CASRLKAGLDTQYF. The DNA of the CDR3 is TGTGCCAGCAGGCTCAAGGCAGGGCTAGATACGCAGTATTTT. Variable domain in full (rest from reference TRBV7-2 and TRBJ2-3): GAGVSQSPSNKVTEKGKDVELRCDPISGHTALYWYRQSLGQGLEFLIYFQGNSAPDKSGLPSDRFSAERTGGSVSTLTIQRTQQEDSAVYLCASRLKAGLDTQYFGPGTRLTVL.

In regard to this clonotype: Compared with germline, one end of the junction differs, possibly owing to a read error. In nucleotides, the CDR3 is TGCAGTGCTACGGGACCAGCGGGAGGATTTGGCTCCTACAACGAGCAGTTCTTC. Its protein is CSATGPAGGFGSYNEQFF. V is TRBV20-1 and J is TRBJ2-1, with TRBD2 matching 9 bases. Germline V gives CDR1 DFQATT, CDR2 SNEGSKA (reference sequence). This CDR3 is built from 18 residues.

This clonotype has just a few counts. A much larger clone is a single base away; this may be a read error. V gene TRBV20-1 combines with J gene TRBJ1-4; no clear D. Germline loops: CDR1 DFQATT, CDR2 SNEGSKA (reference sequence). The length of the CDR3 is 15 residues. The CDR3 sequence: CSAREGPLLNEKLFF. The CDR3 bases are TGCAGTGCCAGAGAAGGGCCTCTTCTTAATGAAAAACTGTTTTTT.

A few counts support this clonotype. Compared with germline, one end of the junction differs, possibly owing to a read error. The CDR3 protein is CASSTDSSYERYF. As DNA, the CDR3 is TGTGCCAGCTCGACGGACAGCTCCTACGAGCGGTACTTC. V is TRBV28 and J is TRBJ2-7; perhaps TRBD1 as D (6 bases). The CDR3 is made up of 13 amino acids. Germline CDR1 reads MDHEN; CDR2 reads SYDVKM.

CDR3: CASSFRSSGTEKGQPQHF. The CDR3 region has the DNA TGTGCCAGCAGTTTCAGGTCGTCCGGGACAGAAAAAGGTCAGCCCCAGCATTTT. V is TRBV12-3 or TRBV12-4 and J is TRBJ1-5; TRBD1 agrees at 7 bases. V shed 3 bases and J 6 bases; nucleotides not matched to a gene: 17. CDR3 length: 18 amino acids.

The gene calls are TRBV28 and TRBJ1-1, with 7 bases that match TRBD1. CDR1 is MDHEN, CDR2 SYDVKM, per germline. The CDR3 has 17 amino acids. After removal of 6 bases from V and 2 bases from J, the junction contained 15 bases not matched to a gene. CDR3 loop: CASRGILHRGGNTEAFF. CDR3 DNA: TGTGCCAGCAGGGGGATACTTCACAGGGGCGGAAACACTGAAGCTTTCTTT.

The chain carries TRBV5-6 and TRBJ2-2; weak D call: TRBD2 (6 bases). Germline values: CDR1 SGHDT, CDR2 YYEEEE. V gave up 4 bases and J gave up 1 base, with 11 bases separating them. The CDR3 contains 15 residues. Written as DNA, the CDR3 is TGTGCCAGCAGCCCCCGAGCGGGGAACACCGGGGAGCTGTTTTTT. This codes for CASSPRAGNTGELFF.

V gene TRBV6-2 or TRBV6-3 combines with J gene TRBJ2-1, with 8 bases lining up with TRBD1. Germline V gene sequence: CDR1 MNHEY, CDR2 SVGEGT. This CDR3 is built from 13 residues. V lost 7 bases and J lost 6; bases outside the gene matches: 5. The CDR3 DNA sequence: TGTGCCAGCAATCCGGACAGGGTCAATGAGCAGTTCTTC. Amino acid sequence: CASNPDRVNEQFF.

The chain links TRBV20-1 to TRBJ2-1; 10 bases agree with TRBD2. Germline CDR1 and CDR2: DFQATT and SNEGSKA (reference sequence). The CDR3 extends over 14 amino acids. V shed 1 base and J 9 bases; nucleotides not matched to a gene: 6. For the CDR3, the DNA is TGCAGTGCTAGAGGATTAGCGGGAGGAGGTGAGCAGTTCTTC. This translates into CSARGLAGGGEQFF.

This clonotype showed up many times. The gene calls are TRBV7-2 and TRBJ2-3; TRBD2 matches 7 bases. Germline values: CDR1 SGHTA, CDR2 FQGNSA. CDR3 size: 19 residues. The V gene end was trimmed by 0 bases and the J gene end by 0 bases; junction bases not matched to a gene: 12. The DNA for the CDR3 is TGTGCCAGCAGCTTAGCGGCAGACGTGTGGGGACTAAGCACAGATACGCAGTATTTT. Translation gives CASSLAADVWGLSTDTQYF.

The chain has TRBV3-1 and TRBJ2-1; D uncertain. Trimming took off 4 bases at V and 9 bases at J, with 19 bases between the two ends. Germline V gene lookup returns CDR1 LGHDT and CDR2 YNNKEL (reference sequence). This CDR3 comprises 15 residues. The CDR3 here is CASSLTQDSSSEQFF. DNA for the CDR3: TGTGCCAGCAGCCTGACCCAAGACTCCAGCAGTGAGCAGTTCTTC.

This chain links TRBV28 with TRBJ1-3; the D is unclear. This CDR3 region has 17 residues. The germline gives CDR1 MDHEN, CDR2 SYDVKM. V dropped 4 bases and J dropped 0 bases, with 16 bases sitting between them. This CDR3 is CASSSRQYPYSGNTIYF. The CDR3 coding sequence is TGTGCCAGCAGTTCCAGGCAGTACCCCTACTCTGGAAACACCATATATTTT. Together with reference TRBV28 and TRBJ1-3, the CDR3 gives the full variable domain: DVKVTQSSRYLVKRTGEKVFLECVQDMDHENMFWYRQDPGLGLRLIYFSYDVKMKEKGDIPEGYSVSREKKERFSLILESASTNQTSMYLCASSSRQYPYSGNTIYFGEGSWLTVV.

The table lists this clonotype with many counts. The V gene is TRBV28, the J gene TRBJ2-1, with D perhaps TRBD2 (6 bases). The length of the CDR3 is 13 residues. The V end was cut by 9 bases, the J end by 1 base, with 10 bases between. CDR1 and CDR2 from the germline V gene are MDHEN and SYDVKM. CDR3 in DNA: TGTGCCAGTGGGACTCAGTCCTACAATGAGCAGTTCTTC. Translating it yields CASGTQSYNEQFF.

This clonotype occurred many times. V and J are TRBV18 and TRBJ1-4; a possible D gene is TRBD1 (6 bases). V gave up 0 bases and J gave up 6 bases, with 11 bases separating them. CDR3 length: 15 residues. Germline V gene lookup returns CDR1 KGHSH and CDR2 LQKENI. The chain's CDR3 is CASSPPGRGYEKLFF. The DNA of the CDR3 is TGTGCCAGCTCACCACCGGGAAGGGGGTATGAAAAACTGTTTTTT.

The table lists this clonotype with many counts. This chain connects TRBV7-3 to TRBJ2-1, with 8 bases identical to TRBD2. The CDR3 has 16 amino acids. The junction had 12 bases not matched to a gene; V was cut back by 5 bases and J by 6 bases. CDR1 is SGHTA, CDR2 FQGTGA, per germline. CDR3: CASSAPSGSGFNEQFF. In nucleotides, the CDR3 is TGTGCCAGCAGCGCTCCAAGCGGGAGTGGCTTCAATGAGCAGTTCTTC.

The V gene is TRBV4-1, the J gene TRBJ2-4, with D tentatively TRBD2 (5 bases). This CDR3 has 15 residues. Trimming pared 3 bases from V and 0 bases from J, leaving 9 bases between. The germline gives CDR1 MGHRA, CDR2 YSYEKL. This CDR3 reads CASSQDGLAKNIQYF. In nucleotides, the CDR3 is TGCGCCAGCAGCCAGGACGGACTAGCCAAAAACATTCAGTACTTC.

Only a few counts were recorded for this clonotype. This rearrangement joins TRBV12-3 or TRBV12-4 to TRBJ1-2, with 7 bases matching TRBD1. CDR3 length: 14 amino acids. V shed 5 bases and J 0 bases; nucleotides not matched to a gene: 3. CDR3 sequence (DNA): TGTGCCAGCAGTCCAGGGGGAGCTAACTATGGCTACACCTTC. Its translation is CASSPGGANYGYTF.

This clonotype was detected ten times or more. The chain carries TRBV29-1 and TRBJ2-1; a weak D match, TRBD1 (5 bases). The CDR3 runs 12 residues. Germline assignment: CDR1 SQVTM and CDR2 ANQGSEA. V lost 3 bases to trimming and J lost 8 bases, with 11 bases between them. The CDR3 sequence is CSVDSREYEQFF. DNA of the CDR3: TGCAGCGTTGATAGCAGGGAATATGAGCAGTTCTTC.

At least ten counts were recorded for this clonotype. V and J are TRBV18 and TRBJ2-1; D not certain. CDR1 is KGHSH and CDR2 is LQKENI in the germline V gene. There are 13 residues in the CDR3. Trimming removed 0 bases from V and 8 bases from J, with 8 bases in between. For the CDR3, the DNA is TGTGCCAGCTCACCACCGTCGCGAGATGAGCAGTTCTTC. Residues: CASSPPSRDEQFF.

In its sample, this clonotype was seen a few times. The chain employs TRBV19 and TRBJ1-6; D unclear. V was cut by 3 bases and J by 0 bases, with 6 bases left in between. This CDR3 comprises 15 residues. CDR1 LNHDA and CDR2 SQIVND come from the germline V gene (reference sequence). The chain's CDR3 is CASSMRSSYNSPLHF. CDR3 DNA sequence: TGTGCCAGTAGTATGAGGAGCTCCTATAATTCACCCCTCCACTTT. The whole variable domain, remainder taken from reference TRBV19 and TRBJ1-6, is DGGITQSPKYLFRKEGQNVTLSCEQNLNHDAMYWYRQDPGQGLRLIYYSQIVNDFQKGDIAEGYSVSREKKESFPLTVTSAQKNPTAFYLCASSMRSSYNSPLHFGNGTRLTVT.